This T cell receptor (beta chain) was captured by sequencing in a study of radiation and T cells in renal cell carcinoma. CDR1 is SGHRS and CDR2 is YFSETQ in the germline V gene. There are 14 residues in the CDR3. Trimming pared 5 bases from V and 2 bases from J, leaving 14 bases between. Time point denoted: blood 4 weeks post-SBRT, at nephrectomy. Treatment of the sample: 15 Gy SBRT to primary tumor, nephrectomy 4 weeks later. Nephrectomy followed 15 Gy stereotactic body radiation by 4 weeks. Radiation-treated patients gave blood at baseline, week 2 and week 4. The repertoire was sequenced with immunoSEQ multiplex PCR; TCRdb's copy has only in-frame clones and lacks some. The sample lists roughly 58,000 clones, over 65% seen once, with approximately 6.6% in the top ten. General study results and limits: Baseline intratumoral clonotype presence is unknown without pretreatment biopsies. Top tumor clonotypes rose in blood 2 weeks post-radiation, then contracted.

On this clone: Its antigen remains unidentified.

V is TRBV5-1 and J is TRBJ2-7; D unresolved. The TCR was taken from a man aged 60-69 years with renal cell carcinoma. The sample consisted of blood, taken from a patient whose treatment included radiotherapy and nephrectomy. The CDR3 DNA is TGCGCCAGCAGGGCACATCTTCAAGCCTACGAGCAGTACTTC. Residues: CASRAHLQAYEQYF.